The 5 T cell receptor beta chains in this list originate from one sample, sequenced in a study of T cell repertoires in cytomegalovirus infection. TCRdb itself ran the reads through MiXCR, one entry per CDR3 protein. The table includes about 310,000 distinct CDR3 sequences, about 17% detected once. Material for sequencing was PBMCs. The receptors come from a human donor in good health (CMV status not recorded). Some clones in this sample may be carry-over from other donors' samples.

This clonotype has just a few counts. The rearrangement joins TRBV7-3 to TRBJ1-2; 10 positions match TRBD1. The trim removed 4 bases at V and 3 bases at J, leaving 2 bases unmatched. The CDR3 spans 14 residues. Germline V gives CDR1 SGHTA, CDR2 FQGTGA. In DNA form, the CDR3 reads TGTGCCAGCAGCTCGGGACAGGGGCACTATGGCTACACCTTC. As protein: CASSSGQGHYGYTF.

This clonotype was seen ten or more times. CDR3 nucleotides: TGTGCCAGCAGTTACTCGCGAGAGGGGGGGCATTCTGGAAACACCATATATTTT. Residues: CASSYSREGGHSGNTIYF. The chain couples TRBV6-5 to TRBJ1-3; perhaps TRBD1 as D (6 bases). Germline V gene data show CDR1 as MNHEY and CDR2 as SVGAGI. Trimming shortened V by 0 bases and J by 1 base, and 16 bases separated the two germline ends. CDR3 length: 18 residues.

V is TRBV5-1 and J is TRBJ1-1; D uncertain. From germline, CDR1 is SGHRS and CDR2 YFSETQ. V lost 4 bases, J lost 0 bases, and 7 bases lay in between. The CDR3 contains 13 residues. CDR3 bases: TGCGCCAGCAGCGATAACATGAACACTGAAGCTTTCTTT. Translation: CASSDNMNTEAFF.

There are many counts of this clonotype. The chain couples TRBV12-3 or TRBV12-4 to TRBJ1-2; no clear D gene. Between the trimmed V and J ends, which lost 6 bases and 1 base, there was a span of 12 bases. The CDR3 is 14 residues long. The DNA of the CDR3 is TGTGCCAGCAGCACCGCGGGCATTAACTATGGCTACACCTTC. Translated, it gives CASSTAGINYGYTF.

This sequence joins TRBV4-1 and TRBJ1-4; 10 bases fit TRBD1. The V gene end was trimmed by 4 bases and the J gene end by 7 bases; junction bases not matched to a gene: 6. CDR1 and CDR2 from the germline V gene are MGHRA and YSYEKL. The CDR3 is 15 residues long. The CDR3 loop is CASSRADRGPEKLFF. In nucleotides, the CDR3 is TGCGCCAGCAGCCGCGCCGACAGGGGGCCTGAAAAACTGTTTTTT.